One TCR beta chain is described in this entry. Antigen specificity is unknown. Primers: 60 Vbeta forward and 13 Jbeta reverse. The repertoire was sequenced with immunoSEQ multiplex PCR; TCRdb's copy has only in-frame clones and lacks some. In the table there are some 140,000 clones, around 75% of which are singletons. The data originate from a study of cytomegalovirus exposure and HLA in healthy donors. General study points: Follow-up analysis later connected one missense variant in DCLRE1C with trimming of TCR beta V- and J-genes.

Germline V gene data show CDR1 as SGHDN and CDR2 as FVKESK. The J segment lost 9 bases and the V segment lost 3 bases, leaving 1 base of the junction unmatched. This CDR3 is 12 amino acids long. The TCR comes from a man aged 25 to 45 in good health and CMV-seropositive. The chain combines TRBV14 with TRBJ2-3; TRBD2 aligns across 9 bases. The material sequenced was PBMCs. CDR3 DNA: TGTGCCAGCAGCCAGGGACTAGCAACGCAGTATTTT. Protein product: CASSQGLATQYF.